This entry concerns a single TCR beta chain. The CDR3 length is 16 residues. V lost 5 bases to trimming and J lost 7 bases, with 23 bases between them. In germline, CDR1 is MNHNY, CDR2 SVGAGI (reference sequence). The entry originates in a study of T cell changes during pregnancy in multiple sclerosis. Produced via immunoSEQ multiplex PCR; TCRdb's table is partial and in-frame only. Of approximately 93,000 clones in the sample, around 93% were seen once. Specimen: peripheral blood, collected in the first trimester of pregnancy. This TCR was sampled from a female donor in good health, enrolled as a control in a pregnancy study. The rearrangement links TRBV6-6 to TRBJ2-5; D might be TRBD2 (5 bases). DNA of the CDR3: TGTGCCAGCAGTCCCGGGCGGACTGGCTCAATGGTGACCCAGTACTTC. Protein product: CASSPGRTGSMVTQYF.